This TCR beta chain was obtained from a study of post-analysis software for immune sequencing data. The TCR beta cDNA libraries carried unique molecular identifiers. TCRdb passed the PCR reads through MiXCR, listing each CDR3 protein once. This table holds hundreds of thousands of distinct CDR3 sequences, 55% to 60% found once. With regard to this clonotype: Its antigen remains unidentified.

Study results and caveats: Controls had lower frequencies than patients of four or five TRBV segments, which included TRBV5-6, TRBV5-1 and TRBV20-1. Same-batch preparations were strongly co-clustered by F measure. Compared against controls, patients with multiple sclerosis displayed significantly lower normalized Chao1 diversity.

The V gene's germline CDR1 is SGHNT and CDR2 YYREEE (reference sequence). This CDR3 region has 15 residues. Germline trimming cut 4 bases from V and 11 bases from J; bases unmatched to any gene: 11. This chain joins TRBV5-4 and TRBJ2-4, with 11 bases lining up with TRBD2. The receptor comes from a girl aged 2 to 9 with multiple sclerosis. The sample was blood. Written as DNA, the CDR3 is TGTGCCAGCAGCAGGACTAGCGGGTCAAGGGGCGTTCAGTACTTC. This translates into CASSRTSGSRGVQYF. Full variable domain (remainder filled in from reference TRBV5-4 and TRBJ2-4): ETGVTQSPTHLIKTRGQQVTLRCSSQSGHNTVSWYQQALGQGPQFIFQYYREEENGRGNFPPRFSGLQFPNYSSELNVNALELDDSALYLCASSRTSGSRGVQYFGAGTRLSVL.